The 8 T cell receptor beta chains in this list originate from one sample, sequenced in a study of cytotoxic CD8 clonotypes in ibrutinib-treated CLL. The assay was immunoSEQ multiplex PCR, and TCRdb's table has in-frame clones only and misses some. Of 150,000 or so clones in the sample, 81% are singletons; the top ten hold roughly 1.9%. Sequences were derived from PBMCs, sampled after 12 months of ibrutinib treatment. These receptors were taken from a human donor with chronic lymphocytic leukemia.

Turning to this clone: The sample contains more than one DNA sequence encoding this CDR3. The rearrangement uses TRBV28 and TRBJ1-3; D is ambiguous. The CDR3 consists of 13 residues. Germline V gene data show CDR1 as MDHEN and CDR2 as SYDVKM. V lost 8 bases and J lost 0, with 8 bases in between. The CDR3 loop is CASRGISGNTIYF. The CDR3 region has the DNA TGTGCCAGCCGAGGGATCTCTGGAAACACCATATATTTT. The full variable domain, rest sourced from reference TRBV28 and TRBJ1-3, is DVKVTQSSRYLVKRTGEKVFLECVQDMDHENMFWYRQDPGLGLRLIYFSYDVKMKEKGDIPEGYSVSREKKERFSLILESASTNQTSMYLCASRGISGNTIYFGEGSWLTVV.

The CDR3 here is CASSQRGGPSNTDTQYF. CDR3 DNA sequence: TGCGCCAGCAGCCAGAGGGGGGGACCATCGAACACAGATACGCAGTATTTT. The chain recombines TRBV4-3 with TRBJ2-3, with D maybe TRBD2 (7 bases). V gave up 3 bases and J gave up 2 bases, with 18 bases separating them. Germline V CDR1 and CDR2: LGHNA, YSLEER. The length of the CDR3 is 17 residues.

The V call is TRBV7-2, the J call TRBJ2-2; D may be TRBD1 (7 bases). This CDR3 has 16 amino acids. Trimming left V 1 base short and J 2 bases short, with 11 bases between. Germline-derived CDR1 and CDR2 are SGHTA and FQGNSA. This CDR3 reads CASSLGGTANTGELFF. CDR3 DNA: TGTGCCAGCAGCTTAGGCGGGACAGCAAACACCGGGGAGCTGTTTTTT.

The chain joins TRBV6-5 to TRBJ2-1, with D perhaps given as TRBD1 or TRBD2 (6 bases each). Germline-derived CDR1 and CDR2 are MNHEY and SVGAGI. The CDR3 is made up of 14 amino acids. V was cut by 5 bases and J by 4 bases, with 12 bases left in between. The CDR3 DNA reads as TGTGCCAGCAGTCGCGGGACACCATACAATGAGCAGTTCTTC. The encoded protein is CASSRGTPYNEQFF.

The rearrangement links TRBV7-9 to TRBJ2-1; a weak D match, TRBD2 (6 bases). CDR1 is SEHNR, CDR2 FQNEAQ, per germline (reference sequence). Trimming took 5 bases from V and 7 from J, leaving 21 bases between them. The CDR3 extends over 16 amino acids. The DNA of the CDR3 is TGTGCCAGCAGCCCTGACCCCTTGCGGGGTCAGAATGAGCAGTTCTTC. As protein: CASSPDPLRGQNEQFF.

This clone occurred a few times. The chain couples TRBV5-1 to TRBJ2-2; 9 bases line up with TRBD1. J lost 4 bases, V lost 5 bases, and 9 bases had no gene match. CDR3 length equals 16 residues. CDR1 is SGHRS and CDR2 is YFSETQ in the germline V gene. CDR3 bases: TGCGCCAGCAGGTCCTTTGGGACAGGGAGCACCGGGGAGCTGTTTTTT. Protein product: CASRSFGTGSTGELFF.

This clone was observed a single time. One end of the junction varies from germline; a read error may be responsible. The J gene is TRBJ2-2, the V gene TRBV5-1; weak D call: TRBD2 (5 bases). The germline gives CDR1 SGHRS, CDR2 YFSETQ. The length of the CDR3 is 16 residues. The CDR3 DNA reads TGCGTCAGCAGCTTGAGGGCTGGCGGTAACACCGGGGAGCTGTTTTTT. Its protein is CVSSLRAGGNTGELFF.

This CDR3 is CASSWDRDNGYTF. CDR3 sequence (DNA): TGTGCCAGCAGTTGGGACAGGGATAATGGCTACACCTTC. The rearrangement uses TRBV28 and TRBJ1-2; 9 nucleotides align to TRBD1. In germline, CDR1 is MDHEN, CDR2 SYDVKM. This CDR3 is 13 amino acids long. J gave up 6 bases and V 4 bases, and 3 bases lay outside the gene matches.